Each of the 32 T cell receptor beta chains below was sequenced from the same sample in a study of early T cells in non-severe SARS-CoV-2 infection. TCRdb reanalysed the 5' RACE reads using MiXCR and keeps one entry per CDR3 protein. In the table there are just over 25,000 distinct CDR3 sequences, roughly 4% of which are singletons. The sequencing input was whole blood. The receptors come from an adult who was a healthcare worker with PCR-confirmed SARS-CoV-2 infection or an uninfected control (not recorded which).

CDR3 in amino acids: CASSQDPTGIMNTEAFF. In DNA form, the CDR3 reads TGTGCCAGCAGCCAAGATCCCACAGGGATCATGAACACTGAAGCTTTCTTT. The chain has TRBV4-2 and TRBJ1-1; possible D gene TRBD1, 6 bases. Germline V CDR1 and CDR2: LGHNA, YNFKEQ. CDR3 length: 17 amino acids. V was cut by 0 bases and J by 0 bases, with 14 bases left in between.

In this sample, this clonotype turned up many times. J is TRBJ2-2 and V is TRBV7-3; D is unclear. Germline V gene lookup returns CDR1 SGHTA and CDR2 FQGTGA. Trimming cost V 4 bases and J 5 bases, with 8 bases left between them. This CDR3 has 13 residues. The CDR3 DNA reads as TGTGCCAGCAGCTCGACTCAAACCGGGGAGCTGTTTTTT. The encoded protein is CASSSTQTGELFF. Full variable domain (outside the CDR3, taken from reference TRBV7-3 and TRBJ2-2): GAGVSQTPSNKVTEKGKYVELRCDPISGHTALYWYRQSLGQGPEFLIYFQGTGAADDSGLPNDRFFAVRPEGSVSTLKIQRTERGDSAVYLCASSSTQTGELFFGEGSRLTVL.

This clonotype has a count of ten or more. The chain uses TRBV29-1 and TRBJ1-2; D possibly corresponds to TRBD1 (6 bases). Germline V gives CDR1 SQVTM, CDR2 ANQGSEA. This CDR3 is built from 13 residues. Trimming left V 5 bases short and J 2 bases short, with 12 bases between. CDR3 sequence (DNA): TGCAGCGTTCATACAGGGACCAACTATGGCTACACCTTC. Residues: CSVHTGTNYGYTF. Complete variable domain (other parts from reference TRBV29-1 and TRBJ1-2): SAVISQKPSRDICQRGTSLTIQCQVDSQVTMMFWYRQQPGQSLTLIATANQGSEATYESGFVIDKFPISRPNLTFSTLTVSNMSPEDSSIYLCSVHTGTNYGYTFGSGTRLTVV.

Ten or more counts support this clonotype. The chain employs TRBV4-1 and TRBJ2-7; perhaps TRBD1 as D (6 bases). Trimming stripped 5 bases from V and 0 bases from J, with 20 bases between. The CDR3 contains 17 residues. Germline V lookup: CDR1 MGHRA, CDR2 YSYEKL. CDR3 sequence reads: CASSAIVWGTNSYEQYF. Written as DNA, the CDR3 is TGCGCCAGCAGCGCCATTGTCTGGGGGACAAACTCCTACGAGCAGTACTTC.

This clonotype has a count of ten or more. This chain connects TRBV11-2 to TRBJ2-1; D uncertain. The CDR3 covers 14 residues. V lost 8 bases and J lost 6, with 17 bases in between. The germline CDR1 and CDR2 sequences are SGHAT and FQNNGV. CDR3 bases: TGTGCCAGCGCCCTCGAGGCCAGGTTCAATGAGCAGTTCTTC. This translates into CASALEARFNEQFF.

This clonotype was detected many times. The V call is TRBV7-9, the J call TRBJ2-7, with a weak D call TRBD1 (6 bases). Germline CDR1 and CDR2: SEHNR and FQNEAQ (reference sequence). The length of the CDR3 is 15 residues. Between the trimmed V and J ends, which lost 1 base and 2 bases, there was a span of 12 bases. In DNA, the CDR3 is TGTGCCAGCAGCTTAGTCGGACAGCTAACCTACGAGCAGTACTTC. Amino acid sequence: CASSLVGQLTYEQYF. The full variable domain, its missing parts supplied by reference TRBV7-9 and TRBJ2-7, is DTGVSQNPRHKITKRGQNVTFRCDPISEHNRLYWYRQTLGQGPEFLTYFQNEAQLEKSRLLSDRFSAERPKGSFSTLEIQRTEQGDSAMYLCASSLVGQLTYEQYFGPGTRLTVT.

This clonotype was recorded many times. The V and J genes are TRBV27 and TRBJ2-2; D gene uncertain. This CDR3 contains 13 residues. CDR1 and CDR2 (germline): MNHEY, SMNVEV (reference sequence). V lost 2 bases to trimming and J lost 4 bases, with 5 bases between them. The CDR3 bases are TGTGCCAGCAGTTTAGGGCGCACCGGGGAGCTGTTTTTT. This gives the protein CASSLGRTGELFF.

The table lists this clonotype with many counts. This chain uses TRBV6-5 with TRBJ2-2, with no clear D. The germline V gene has CDR1 MNHEY and CDR2 SVGAGI. This CDR3 contains 15 residues. The V and J ends lost 6 bases and 4 bases respectively, with 15 bases between them. The CDR3 loop reads CASRHTYKRTGELFF. The CDR3 DNA is TGTGCCAGCAGACACACCTACAAGCGCACCGGGGAGCTGTTTTTT.

This clonotype was picked up many times. The chain uses TRBV29-1 and TRBJ1-4; no firm D call. CDR3 length: 10 residues. V was trimmed by 4 bases and J by 6 bases, leaving 3 bases between them. Germline CDR1 is SQVTM and CDR2 is ANQGSEA. The CDR3 here is CSVADEKLFF. CDR3 coding DNA: TGCAGCGTTGCTGATGAAAAACTGTTTTTT.

This clonotype was counted a few times. V gene TRBV5-4 combines with J gene TRBJ2-7; D possibly matches TRBD1 or TRBD2 (5 bases each). The CDR3 sequence is 15 residues long. Trimming took off 4 bases at V and 1 base at J, with 15 bases between the two ends. Germline V CDR1 and CDR2: SGHNT, YYREEE (reference sequence). CDR3 region: CASSGPGPSSYEQYF. The CDR3 DNA follows: TGTGCCAGCAGCGGCCCGGGACCTAGTTCCTACGAGCAGTACTTC.

This clonotype has a count of ten or more. The chain couples TRBV5-6 to TRBJ2-7; D might be TRBD1 or TRBD2, each matching 5 bases. This CDR3 comprises 14 residues. Germline CDR1 reads SGHDT; CDR2 reads YYEEEE. V was shortened by 3 bases and J by 2 bases, with 12 bases between the two germline ends. DNA for the CDR3: TGTGCCAGCAGCTGGGGACCGGACCCCTACGAGCAGTACTTC. It translates to CASSWGPDPYEQYF.

This clonotype was seen repeatedly, ten times or more. The rearrangement joins TRBV2 to TRBJ2-1, with 8 bases lining up with TRBD1. After removal of 4 bases from V and 9 bases from J, the junction contained 5 bases not matched to a gene. This CDR3 comprises 13 residues. CDR1 is SNHLY, CDR2 FYNNEI, per germline. CDR3: CASSGQGAIEQFF. The CDR3 nucleotides are TGTGCCAGCAGTGGCCAGGGGGCGATTGAGCAGTTCTTC.

At least ten counts were recorded for this clonotype. J is TRBJ2-5 and V is TRBV29-1; weak D call: TRBD2 (5 bases). Germline lookup yields CDR1 SQVTM and CDR2 ANQGSEA. Deletions cut 3 bases from V and 5 bases from J, with 13 bases between. The length of the CDR3 is 13 residues. The CDR3 here is CSVETTSSETQYF. DNA for the CDR3: TGCAGCGTTGAGACCACTAGTTCGGAGACCCAGTACTTC.

This clonotype has only a few counts. The J gene is TRBJ1-2, the V gene TRBV20-1; D is unresolved. V gave up 7 bases and J gave up 8 bases, with 8 bases separating them. The CDR3 is 9 residues long. Per germline, CDR1 DFQATT and CDR2 SNEGSKA (reference sequence). The CDR3 region is CSVKDGYTF. As DNA, the CDR3 is TGCAGTGTCAAGGACGGCTACACCTTC.

This clonotype was detected ten times or more. The chain has TRBV18 and TRBJ1-1, with 9 bases lining up with TRBD1. There are 18 residues in the CDR3. CDR1 and CDR2 from the germline V gene are KGHSH and LQKENI. V lost 5 bases and J lost 0; bases outside the gene matches: 13. In nucleotides, the CDR3 is TGTGCCAGCTCAAGAGCCGGGACAGGGATAAAAGTGAACACTGAAGCTTTCTTT. The encoded protein is CASSRAGTGIKVNTEAFF. Complete variable domain (other parts from reference TRBV18 and TRBJ1-1): NAGVMQNPRHLVRRRGQEARLRCSPMKGHSHVYWYRQLPEEGLKFMVYLQKENIIDESGMPKERFSAEFPKEGPSILRIQQVVRGDSAAYFCASSRAGTGIKVNTEAFFGQGTRLTVV.

This chain uses TRBV20-1 with TRBJ2-4, with TRBD2 identical over 14 bases. The V gene end was trimmed by 4 bases and the J gene end by 15 bases; junction bases not matched to a gene: 8. Germline assignment: CDR1 DFQATT and CDR2 SNEGSKA (reference sequence). The CDR3 is made up of 13 amino acids. The CDR3 reads CSAKGTSGSQSYF. For the CDR3, the DNA is TGCAGTGCTAAAGGGACTAGCGGGAGTCAGTCGTACTTC.

This clonotype was counted at least ten times. The rearrangement links TRBV20-1 to TRBJ2-2, with a tentative D call TRBD1 (5 bases). Trimming took 6 bases from V and 5 from J, leaving 13 bases between them. Per germline, CDR1 DFQATT and CDR2 SNEGSKA (reference sequence). The CDR3 loop spans 13 amino acids. CDR3 nucleotide sequence: TGCAGTGCGTCGGACACCCTTACCGGGGAGCTGTTTTTT. It encodes CSASDTLTGELFF.

This clonotype came up many times. This chain uses TRBV12-3 or TRBV12-4 with TRBJ1-1; the D is unclear. V was shortened by 3 bases and J by 12 bases, with 11 bases between the two germline ends. This CDR3 spans 11 amino acids. The CDR3 DNA is TGTGCCAGCAGTTTCGGACCAGTGACTTTCTTT. Amino acid sequence: CASSFGPVTFF.

This clonotype was picked up a small number of times. The V gene is TRBV10-1, the J gene TRBJ2-5; the D is unclear. Per germline, CDR1 WNHNN and CDR2 SYGVQD (reference sequence). The CDR3 runs to 12 residues. V lost 6 bases and J lost 5, with 10 bases in between. In DNA, the CDR3 is TGCGCCAGCAGGGCGAATTCGGAGACCCAGTACTTC. Translation gives CASRANSETQYF.

The sample holds many counts of this clonotype. The V and J genes are TRBV7-2 and TRBJ2-1, with 10 bases identical to TRBD2. Germline V gene sequence: CDR1 SGHTA, CDR2 FQGNSA. This CDR3 is 15 amino acids long. After removal of 6 bases from V and 8 bases from J, the junction contained 10 bases not matched to a gene. CDR3 nucleotides: TGTGCCAGCAGTTACAGCGGGAGGGCCACGGATGAGCAGTTCTTC. Its protein is CASSYSGRATDEQFF.

This clonotype was seen ten or more times. The CDR3 DNA is TGCAGTGCTATCGGACTAGCGGGATCCTACAATGAGCAGTTCTTC. Protein product: CSAIGLAGSYNEQFF. J is TRBJ2-1 and V is TRBV20-1, with 12 positions matching TRBD2. The germline V gene has CDR1 DFQATT and CDR2 SNEGSKA (reference sequence). V shed 4 bases and J 1 base; nucleotides not matched to a gene: 2. This CDR3 spans 15 amino acids.

There are many counts of this clonotype. The rearrangement joins TRBV20-1 to TRBJ2-2; D may be TRBD1 (6 bases). V lost 5 bases and J 0 bases, leaving 13 bases between the germline ends. There are 15 residues in the CDR3. CDR1 is DFQATT and CDR2 is SNEGSKA in the germline V gene (reference sequence). The CDR3 reads CSAGRGGPNTGELFF. The CDR3 DNA reads TGCAGTGCTGGACGTGGGGGCCCGAACACCGGGGAGCTGTTTTTT.

At least ten counts were recorded for this clonotype. The DNA of the CDR3 is TGTGCCAGCAGCCCCTCACCAGGCGAATCCTACGAGCAGTACTTC. Its translation: CASSPSPGESYEQYF. This chain uses TRBV7-8 with TRBJ2-7; D call uncertain. The CDR3 has 15 residues. Germline assignment: CDR1 SGHVS and CDR2 FQNEAQ. V dropped 5 bases and J dropped 1 base, with 15 bases sitting between them.

A remark on this clonotype: Given a much more abundant clone one base away, this may be a read error. The V and J genes are TRBV10-3 and TRBJ2-4; D unresolved. Germline V lookup: CDR1 ENHRY, CDR2 SYGVKD. V lost 0 bases, J lost 7 bases, and 7 bases lay in between. The CDR3 has 13 amino acids. The DNA of the CDR3 is TGTGCCATCAGTGAGTCTGCCTTTAACATTCAGTACTTC. This translates into CAISESAFNIQYF.

To note about this clonotype: One end of the junction varies from germline; a read error may be responsible. The CDR3 DNA reads as TGCGCAAGCAGCCCTTCGGGACTAGCGGGAGTTCGGGAGCAGTTCTTC. It codes for CASSPSGLAGVREQFF. The chain employs TRBV5-1 and TRBJ2-1, with 14 bases matching TRBD2. Looked up from germline, CDR1 is SGHRS and CDR2 is YFSETQ. This CDR3 region has 16 residues.

J is TRBJ1-1 and V is TRBV29-1; D not resolved. The V gene lost 6 bases and the J gene lost 1 base, with 15 bases spanning the gap. This CDR3 region has 14 residues. Germline values: CDR1 SQVTM, CDR2 ANQGSEA. The CDR3 region is CSVPEEYPNTEAFF. The CDR3 DNA follows: TGCAGCGTCCCTGAGGAGTACCCGAACACTGAAGCTTTCTTT.

This clonotype was seen repeatedly, ten times or more. V and J are TRBV20-1 and TRBJ2-1; D not certain. The CDR3 consists of 14 residues. V was trimmed by 0 bases and J by 10 bases, leaving 16 bases between them. The germline V gene encodes CDR1 DFQATT and CDR2 SNEGSKA (reference sequence). The CDR3 DNA is TGCAGTGCTAGAGATGGGCTGTCCTTGCCCGAGCAGTTCTTC. Its translation: CSARDGLSLPEQFF.

This clonotype showed up many times. The chain employs TRBV29-1 and TRBJ2-1; 8 nucleotides align to TRBD2. This CDR3 region has 12 residues. V was clipped by 7 bases and J by 7 bases; unmatched bases: 6. Germline V gene data show CDR1 as SQVTM and CDR2 as ANQGSEA. In DNA form, the CDR3 reads TGCAGCGGGAGCGGGAGTGGAAATGAGCAGTTCTTC. It yields the protein CSGSGSGNEQFF.

There are a few counts of this clonotype. The junction departs from the called germline gene at one end, perhaps through a read error. The J gene is TRBJ2-2, the V gene TRBV7-2; D is unclear. The V gene's germline CDR1 is SGHTA and CDR2 FQGNSA. This CDR3 has 14 amino acids. CDR3 sequence (DNA): TGTGCCAGCAGCTTGATGCGGAACTCCGGGGAGCTGTTTTTT. It encodes CASSLMRNSGELFF.

This clonotype was detected ten times or more. V is TRBV12-3 or TRBV12-4 and J is TRBJ1-6; 10 nucleotides agree with TRBD1. V lost 5 bases, J lost 7 bases, and 2 bases stayed unmatched. The CDR3 is made up of 14 amino acids. In nucleotides, the CDR3 is TGTGCCAGCAGTCAGACAGGGGGCAATTCACCCCTCCACTTT. It codes for CASSQTGGNSPLHF.

This clonotype was detected ten times or more. The V call is TRBV20-1, the J call TRBJ2-6, with 8 nucleotides matching TRBD1. This CDR3 is built from 13 residues. In germline, CDR1 is DFQATT, CDR2 SNEGSKA (reference sequence). Unmatched junction bases numbered 4, after V lost 0 bases and J lost 12 bases. CDR3: CSARDRGPGVLTF. DNA for the CDR3: TGCAGTGCTAGAGACAGGGGGCCGGGCGTCCTGACTTTC.

This clonotype was counted between two and nine times. The rearrangement links TRBV5-1 to TRBJ2-7; TRBD2 aligns across 7 bases. CDR3 length equals 14 residues. Germline trimming cut 0 bases from V and 5 bases from J; bases unmatched to any gene: 5. Germline CDR1 SGHRS, CDR2 YFSETQ. DNA of the CDR3: TGCGCCAGCAGCTTGGGGACTAGGAGGGACGAGCAGTACTTC. It encodes CASSLGTRRDEQYF.